Following are 26 T cell receptor beta chains from one sample sequenced in a study of graft-versus-host responses after intestinal transplantation. Clones were sequenced by immunoSEQ multiplex PCR, and TCRdb holds only the in-frame ones, with some missing. Here the sample spans approximately 100,000 clones, 90% to 95% being singletons. These receptors' antigens are unknown. Sample: unstimulated CD8+ T cells sorted from spleen or lymph node cells, taken before intestinal transplant. The receptor set was obtained from a human donor who received an intestinal transplant.

This chain connects TRBV7-6 to TRBJ2-5; D is unresolved. This CDR3 has 15 amino acids. Germline V gene lookup returns CDR1 SGHVS and CDR2 FNYEAQ. Trimming pared 1 base from V and 2 bases from J, leaving 11 bases between. CDR3 DNA sequence: TGTGCCAGCAGCTTAGTAGGTACAGAGCAAGAGACCCAGTACTTC. Protein sequence: CASSLVGTEQETQYF.

The V gene is TRBV7-9, the J gene TRBJ1-5; the D gene is possibly TRBD1 (6 bases). This CDR3 has 13 amino acids. Trimming removed 6 bases from V and 2 bases from J, with 8 bases in between. In germline, CDR1 is SEHNR, CDR2 FQNEAQ (reference sequence). CDR3 in DNA: TGTGCCAGCAGGGGACAAGGCAATCAGCCCCAGCATTTT. It encodes CASRGQGNQPQHF.

This sequence joins TRBV6-6 and TRBJ2-1; D unclear. V was cut by 5 bases and J by 7 bases, with 9 bases left in between. The CDR3 has 12 residues. Germline V gene data show CDR1 as MNHNY and CDR2 as SVGAGI (reference sequence). The chain's CDR3 is CASSTPGNEQFF. The CDR3 DNA reads as TGTGCCAGCAGTACTCCGGGTAATGAGCAGTTCTTC.

In DNA, the CDR3 is TGTGCCTGGAGTGTCGCCGAATACAATGAGCAGTTCTTC. This translates into CAWSVAEYNEQFF. The V call is TRBV30, the J call TRBJ2-1; no definite D call. V was trimmed by 0 bases and J by 4 bases, leaving 7 bases between them. The CDR3 has 13 amino acids. Germline CDR1 reads GTSNPN; CDR2 reads SVGIG (reference sequence).

The chain links TRBV2 to TRBJ1-2, with D perhaps matching TRBD1 (6 bases). Per the germline V gene, CDR1 is SNHLY and CDR2 is FYNNEI. Trimming took off 8 bases at V and 3 bases at J, with 13 bases between the two ends. The CDR3 extends over 13 amino acids. The CDR3 nucleotides are TGTGCCAGCTTCGGGGGGGCGGACTATGGCTACACCTTC. Its protein product is CASFGGADYGYTF.

This clone has a single count. This sequence joins TRBV6-1 and TRBJ1-5, with unresolved D. Germline values: CDR1 MNHNS, CDR2 SASEGT. Trimming removed 9 bases at V and 3 bases at J, with 9 bases between. CDR3 length: 12 amino acids. CDR3: CASRRVNQPQHF. The CDR3 region has the DNA TGTGCCAGTAGGAGGGTCAATCAGCCCCAGCATTTT.

J is TRBJ1-2 and V is TRBV4-1; TRBD1 agrees at 7 bases. Germline V CDR1 and CDR2: MGHRA, YSYEKL. The CDR3 has 15 amino acids. The V and J ends lost 1 base and 4 bases, in that order; junction bases with no gene match: 6. CDR3 loop: CASSQVQGEFYGYTF. The CDR3 coding sequence is TGCGCCAGCAGCCAAGTCCAGGGGGAGTTCTATGGCTACACCTTC.

This clone was seen a handful of times. Here the CDR3 DNA reads TGTGCCAGCAGCCCCCCTCGGGCCTACGAGCAGTACTTC. This gives the protein CASSPPRAYEQYF. The chain combines TRBV7-9 with TRBJ2-7; D uncertain. This CDR3 contains 13 residues. V lost 5 bases, J lost 2 bases, and 10 bases lay in between. Germline-derived CDR1 and CDR2 are SEHNR and FQNEAQ (reference sequence). The complete variable domain, with remaining parts taken from reference TRBV7-9 and TRBJ2-7, reads DTGVSQNPRHKITKRGQNVTFRCDPISEHNRLYWYRQTLGQGPEFLTYFQNEAQLEKSRLLSDRFSAERPKGSFSTLEIQRTEQGDSAMYLCASSPPRAYEQYFGPGTRLTVT.

The chain joins TRBV6-1 to TRBJ1-1; D not certain. The CDR3 consists of 11 residues. V lost 4 bases and J lost 5, with 5 bases in between. CDR1 is MNHNS, CDR2 SASEGT, per germline. The CDR3 bases are TGTGCCAGCAGTGGGGGAACTGAAGCTTTCTTT. Translation gives CASSGGTEAFF.

This clone was seen just once. J is TRBJ2-3 and V is TRBV6-1; D remains ambiguous. The germline gives CDR1 MNHNS, CDR2 SASEGT. Trimming removed 6 bases at V and 4 bases at J, with 11 bases between. This CDR3 is 13 amino acids long. CDR3 protein: CASRALGSDTQYF. The CDR3 DNA reads as TGTGCCAGCAGGGCTCTTGGGTCAGATACGCAGTATTTT.

This clone was found a few times. This sequence joins TRBV7-2 and TRBJ2-7, with 8 bases aligning to TRBD2. Germline V gene data show CDR1 as SGHTA and CDR2 as FQGNSA. The V gene end was trimmed by 7 bases and the J gene end by 3 bases; junction bases not matched to a gene: 8. The CDR3 runs to 14 residues. The CDR3 spells CASTMTAGGYEQYF. CDR3 coding DNA: TGTGCCAGCACCATGACGGCGGGGGGCTACGAGCAGTACTTC. Filled out from reference TRBV7-2 and TRBJ2-7, the complete variable domain reads GAGVSQSPSNKVTEKGKDVELRCDPISGHTALYWYRQSLGQGLEFLIYFQGNSAPDKSGLPSDRFSAERTGGSVSTLTIQRTQQEDSAVYLCASTMTAGGYEQYFGPGTRLTVT.

This sequence joins TRBV7-2 and TRBJ2-1, with TRBD2 matching 12 bases. The CDR3 is 17 amino acids. Germline V lookup: CDR1 SGHTA, CDR2 FQGNSA. V was pared by 5 bases and J by 4 bases, with 9 bases of the junction left unmatched. CDR3 in amino acids: CASSLRTSGVVYNEQFF. In nucleotides, the CDR3 is TGTGCCAGCAGCCTTAGGACTAGCGGGGTAGTGTACAATGAGCAGTTCTTC.

The chain links TRBV4-2 to TRBJ2-3, with D possibly matching TRBD2 (6 bases). V gave up 1 base and J gave up 2 bases, with 22 bases separating them. Germline V gene sequence: CDR1 LGHNA, CDR2 YNFKEQ. This CDR3 comprises 19 residues. The CDR3 is CASSQVGGVGTPNTDTQYF. The CDR3 coding sequence is TGTGCCAGCAGCCAAGTCGGCGGAGTGGGGACTCCTAACACAGATACGCAGTATTTT.

This sequence joins TRBV12-2 and TRBJ1-2; the table gives TRBD1 as D, unverified against the DNA. TRBV12-2 is deemed a pseudogene. The CDR3 sequence is 16 residues long. The CDR3 region has the DNA TGTGCAAGTCGCTTATCGCAGGGGGTTCCCTCGTATGGCTACACCTTC. Its protein product is CASRLSQGVPSYGYTF.

The CDR3 spells CASSLSRETDTQYF. In DNA form, the CDR3 reads TGTGCCAGCAGTTTATCACGGGAGACAGATACGCAGTATTTT. The V gene is TRBV27, the J gene TRBJ2-3, with a tentative D call TRBD2 (6 bases). Trimming removed 0 bases at V and 3 bases at J, with 7 bases between. Germline V gives CDR1 MNHEY, CDR2 SMNVEV (reference sequence). CDR3 size: 14 residues.

This chain joins TRBV7-7 and TRBJ2-2; D could derive from TRBD1 or TRBD2 (6 bases each). Germline CDR1 SSHAT, CDR2 FNYEAQ (reference sequence). CDR3 size: 16 residues. The V end lost 1 base, the J end lost 1 base, and 10 bases lay between the germline ends. The DNA for the CDR3 is TGTGCCAGCAGCTTAGATGAGGGGGGGAACACCGGGGAGCTGTTTTTT. It encodes CASSLDEGGNTGELFF.

This clone was counted once. The V call is TRBV11-2, the J call TRBJ2-5; D unresolved. The V end was cut by 5 bases, the J end by 3 bases, with 13 bases between. Germline-derived CDR1 and CDR2 are SGHAT and FQNNGV. CDR3 size: 14 residues. The CDR3 DNA reads as TGTGCCAGCAGCACTCTTATGGAAAAAGAGACCCAGTACTTC. This gives the protein CASSTLMEKETQYF.

This chain connects TRBV7-3 to TRBJ2-3, with TRBD2 identical over 7 bases. This CDR3 has 16 amino acids. The junction had 11 bases not matched to a gene; V was cut back by 5 bases and J by 3 bases. The germline V gene encodes CDR1 SGHTA and CDR2 FQGTGA. The CDR3, as DNA: TGTGCCAGCAGCCGTCGTTACGGGGGGAAAACAGATACGCAGTATTTT. This codes for CASSRRYGGKTDTQYF.

This clone came up a few times. The chain combines TRBV10-2 with TRBJ2-7, with TRBD2 matching 10 bases. Trimming removed 4 bases from V and 6 bases from J; junction bases left unmatched: 6. Germline V CDR1 and CDR2: WSHSY, SAAADI. The CDR3 spans 14 residues. CDR3 sequence: CASSGLAGAFEQYF. The CDR3 DNA reads TGCGCCAGCAGTGGTCTAGCGGGGGCGTTCGAGCAGTACTTC.

The chain carries TRBV6-5 and TRBJ1-1, with D uncertain. Germline CDR1 MNHEY, CDR2 SVGAGI. The CDR3 contains 14 residues. Between the trimmed V and J ends, which lost 6 bases and 1 base, there was a span of 12 bases. CDR3: CASRITGGNTEAFF. CDR3 sequence (DNA): TGTGCCAGCAGGATCACGGGCGGGAACACTGAAGCTTTCTTT.

The chain links TRBV7-8 to TRBJ1-1; D gene uncertain. Trimming cost V 1 base and J 5 bases, with 29 bases left between them. The CDR3 length is 20 residues. Germline-derived CDR1 and CDR2 are SGHVS and FQNEAQ. CDR3 region: CASSLDGEGRSESSTTEAFF. As DNA, the CDR3 is TGTGCCAGCAGCTTAGACGGGGAGGGCAGGTCAGAATCATCGACGACTGAAGCTTTCTTT.

In regard to this clone: Different DNA sequences within this sample yield the same CDR3. CDR3 in DNA: TGTGCCAGCAGTGGGCTGGGCCCCCTTGAACAGTACTTC. Translating it yields CASSGLGPLEQYF. This sequence joins TRBV25-1 and TRBJ2-7; D unresolved. V was cut by 4 bases and J by 10 bases, with 17 bases left in between. Germline V gene data show CDR1 as MGHDK and CDR2 as SYGVNS. The CDR3 runs 13 residues.

The rearrangement joins TRBV7-9 to TRBJ1-2; 7 bases are shared with TRBD1. This CDR3 is built from 15 residues. V gave up 2 bases and J gave up 8 bases; unmatched junction bases: 11. CDR1 and CDR2 (germline): SEHNR, FQNEAQ (reference sequence). In nucleotides, the CDR3 is TGTGCCAGCAGCTTAATGACAGGGATCACTCCAGGCTACACCTTC. This translates into CASSLMTGITPGYTF.

The chain links TRBV30 to TRBJ1-4; 8 nucleotides agree with TRBD1. CDR3 length: 15 amino acids. The germline CDR1 and CDR2 sequences are GTSNPN and SVGIG (reference sequence). Trimming took 1 base from V and 7 from J; bases not matched to a gene: 8. The CDR3 DNA sequence: TGTGCCTGGAGTGCCGGACAGGGCGGGAGTGAAAAACTGTTTTTT. This encodes CAWSAGQGGSEKLFF.

The gene calls are TRBV4-1 and TRBJ2-7; 10 nucleotides match TRBD1. CDR1 MGHRA and CDR2 YSYEKL come from the germline V gene. J lost 3 bases, V lost 3 bases, and 2 bases had no gene match. The CDR3 extends over 14 amino acids. The CDR3 loop is CASSQGQGIYEQYF. The CDR3 DNA sequence: TGCGCCAGCAGCCAGGGACAGGGGATCTACGAGCAGTACTTC.

The genes are TRBV13 and TRBJ2-5; D gene unclear. Germline assignment: CDR1 PRHDT and CDR2 FYEKMQ (reference sequence). The CDR3 is 16 amino acids. V dropped 2 bases and J dropped 3 bases, with 16 bases sitting between them. The CDR3 here is CASSLSIRVAEETQYF. As DNA, the CDR3 is TGTGCCAGCAGCTTATCGATCCGGGTAGCAGAAGAGACCCAGTACTTC.